This is a list of T cell receptor beta chains from one sample in a study of control samples from healthy donors and cancer patients. The data were produced by immunoSEQ multiplex PCR, yet TCRdb's version contains in-frame clones alone and is incomplete. The sample has some 76,000 clones, about nine tenths seen once. Sequenced material: PBMCs. The receptors derive from a woman in her forties or fifties with colorectal cancer. CDR3s include the opening cysteine and the closing phenylalanine or tryptophan. Each record gives: clone size, J gene, V gene, D gene, CDR3 protein, CDR3 DNA. A D gene is named only where the DNA matches it firmly. Where a row states a size, it is once, few, many or the class of an expanded clone; other rows omit it.

size: once
J: TRBJ2-1
V: TRBV5-5
D: NA
CDR3: CASSFPGGPSSYNEQFF
DNA: TGTGCCAGCAGCTTCCCCGGGGGTCCGAGCTCCTACAATGAGCAGTTCTTC

size: NA
J: TRBJ1-2
V: TRBV3-1/TRBV3-2
D: NA
CDR3: CASSQERNLYGYTF
DNA: TGTGCCAGCAGCCAAGAGCGAAATCTCTATGGCTACACCTTC

size: NA
J: TRBJ1-1
V: TRBV2
D: TRBD1
CDR3: CASRARDRGNTEAFF
DNA: TGTGCCAGCAGGGCCCGGGACAGGGGGAACACTGAAGCTTTCTTT

size: NA
J: TRBJ1-1
V: TRBV2
D: TRBD1
CDR3: CATSLGNPDRKAFF
DNA: TGTGCCACCAGCCTCGGGAACCCGGACAGGAAAGCTTTCTTT

size: once
J: TRBJ1-2
V: TRBV28
D: NA
CDR3: CASSPLTGSNYGYTF
DNA: TGTGCCAGCAGTCCATTGACAGGCTCTAACTATGGCTACACCTTC

size: NA
J: TRBJ2-1
V: TRBV6-2/TRBV6-3
D: NA
CDR3: CASSYGSPKEQFF
DNA: TGTGCCAGCAGTTACGGCAGCCCGAAGGAGCAGTTCTTC

size: NA
J: TRBJ2-5
V: TRBV6-1
D: NA
CDR3: CASSEGRRPSGETQYF
DNA: TGTGCCAGCAGTGAAGGGCGGCGGCCAAGCGGAGAGACCCAGTACTTC

size: NA
J: TRBJ1-1
V: TRBV5-1
D: TRBD1
CDR3: CASSLLGQGNTEAFF
DNA: TGCGCCAGCAGCTTGCTTGGACAGGGGAACACTGAAGCTTTCTTT

size: NA
J: TRBJ1-1
V: TRBV6-2/TRBV6-3
D: TRBD1
CDR3: CASSTGGTEAFF
DNA: TGTGCCAGCAGTACAGGGGGCACTGAAGCTTTCTTT

size: few
J: TRBJ1-3
V: TRBV21-1
D: NA
CDR3: CASSKLVSGSLGNTIYF
DNA: TGTGCCAGCAGCAAATTGGTCTCAGGAAGTCTGGGAAACACCATATATTTT

size: NA
J: TRBJ1-6
V: TRBV3-1/TRBV3-2
D: NA
CDR3: CASRRTRERDSPLHF
DNA: TGTGCCAGCAGGCGCACGAGAGAAAGGGATTCACCCCTCCACTTT

size: NA
J: TRBJ1-3
V: TRBV18
D: TRBD1
CDR3: CASSPGQGSGNTIYF
DNA: TGTGCCAGCTCACCGGGACAGGGGAGTGGAAACACCATATATTTT

size: NA
J: TRBJ1-2
V: TRBV18
D: NA
CDR3: CASSPSVTPANYGYTF
DNA: TGTGCCAGCTCACCTTCGGTTACACCCGCTAACTATGGCTACACCTTC

size: NA
J: TRBJ1-5
V: TRBV5-5
D: NA
CDR3: CASSFIGGGNQPQHF
DNA: TGTGCCAGCAGCTTCATTGGGGGGGGCAATCAGCCCCAGCATTTT

size: NA
J: TRBJ2-5
V: TRBV5-4
D: TRBD2
CDR3: CASSLAGSETQYF
DNA: TGTGCCAGCAGCTTAGCGGGGTCTGAGACCCAGTACTTC

size: NA
J: TRBJ1-4
V: TRBV2
D: NA
CDR3: CASSELAVTNEKLFF
DNA: TGTGCCAGCAGTGAGTTGGCAGTAACTAATGAAAAACTGTTTTTT

size: NA
J: TRBJ2-2
V: TRBV18
D: NA
CDR3: CASSPPTGAGELFF
DNA: TGTGCCAGCTCACCACCGACTGGGGCCGGGGAGCTGTTTTTT

size: NA
J: TRBJ2-3
V: TRBV5-1
D: NA
CDR3: CASSYGQGTDTQYF
DNA: TGCGCCAGCAGCTACGGCCAGGGCACAGATACGCAGTATTTT

size: NA
J: TRBJ1-2
V: TRBV5-1
D: NA
CDR3: CASSYLGQTNYGYTF
DNA: TGCGCCAGCAGCTACCTCGGACAGACTAACTATGGCTACACCTTC

size: NA
J: TRBJ2-5
V: TRBV7-2
D: TRBD2
CDR3: CASSQRGGEQTQYF
DNA: TGTGCCAGCAGCCAGCGGGGGGGCGAACAGACCCAGTACTTC

size: NA
J: TRBJ2-1
V: TRBV7-9
D: NA
CDR3: CASSSANEQFF
DNA: TGTGCCAGCAGCTCAGCAAATGAGCAGTTCTTC

size: once
J: TRBJ1-2
V: TRBV10-3
D: TRBD1
CDR3: CAISAYGTANYGYTF
DNA: TGTGCCATCAGTGCATATGGGACAGCTAACTATGGCTACACCTTC

size: NA
J: TRBJ1-4
V: TRBV19
D: NA
CDR3: CASSIAAQGTNEKLFF
DNA: TGTGCCAGTAGTATAGCCGCACAGGGAACTAATGAAAAACTGTTTTTT

size: NA
J: TRBJ2-5
V: TRBV7-7
D: NA
CDR3: CASSLGQRETQYF
DNA: TGTGCCAGCAGCTTAGGGCAGCGAGAGACCCAGTACTTC

size: NA
J: TRBJ2-3
V: TRBV27
D: NA
CDR3: CASSFTPWADTQYF
DNA: TGTGCCAGCAGTTTCACCCCCTGGGCAGATACGCAGTATTTT

size: NA
J: TRBJ1-4
V: TRBV7-2
D: NA
CDR3: CASSSKVGGLREKLFF
DNA: TGTGCCAGCAGCTCCAAAGTCGGGGGTTTGCGTGAAAAACTGTTTTTT

size: once
J: TRBJ2-5
V: TRBV7-9
D: TRBD2
CDR3: CASSTGRSGVEETQYF
DNA: TGTGCCAGCAGCACCGGCCGTAGCGGGGTGGAGGAGACCCAGTACTTC

size: NA
J: TRBJ2-2
V: TRBV12-3/TRBV12-4
D: NA
CDR3: CASKKGGTGELFF
DNA: TGTGCCAGCAAGAAGGGGGGCACCGGGGAACTGTTTTTT

size: NA
J: TRBJ2-5
V: TRBV3-1/TRBV3-2
D: NA
CDR3: CASSQPGGETQYF
DNA: TGTGCCAGCTCCCAGCCAGGGGGGGAGACCCAGTACTTC